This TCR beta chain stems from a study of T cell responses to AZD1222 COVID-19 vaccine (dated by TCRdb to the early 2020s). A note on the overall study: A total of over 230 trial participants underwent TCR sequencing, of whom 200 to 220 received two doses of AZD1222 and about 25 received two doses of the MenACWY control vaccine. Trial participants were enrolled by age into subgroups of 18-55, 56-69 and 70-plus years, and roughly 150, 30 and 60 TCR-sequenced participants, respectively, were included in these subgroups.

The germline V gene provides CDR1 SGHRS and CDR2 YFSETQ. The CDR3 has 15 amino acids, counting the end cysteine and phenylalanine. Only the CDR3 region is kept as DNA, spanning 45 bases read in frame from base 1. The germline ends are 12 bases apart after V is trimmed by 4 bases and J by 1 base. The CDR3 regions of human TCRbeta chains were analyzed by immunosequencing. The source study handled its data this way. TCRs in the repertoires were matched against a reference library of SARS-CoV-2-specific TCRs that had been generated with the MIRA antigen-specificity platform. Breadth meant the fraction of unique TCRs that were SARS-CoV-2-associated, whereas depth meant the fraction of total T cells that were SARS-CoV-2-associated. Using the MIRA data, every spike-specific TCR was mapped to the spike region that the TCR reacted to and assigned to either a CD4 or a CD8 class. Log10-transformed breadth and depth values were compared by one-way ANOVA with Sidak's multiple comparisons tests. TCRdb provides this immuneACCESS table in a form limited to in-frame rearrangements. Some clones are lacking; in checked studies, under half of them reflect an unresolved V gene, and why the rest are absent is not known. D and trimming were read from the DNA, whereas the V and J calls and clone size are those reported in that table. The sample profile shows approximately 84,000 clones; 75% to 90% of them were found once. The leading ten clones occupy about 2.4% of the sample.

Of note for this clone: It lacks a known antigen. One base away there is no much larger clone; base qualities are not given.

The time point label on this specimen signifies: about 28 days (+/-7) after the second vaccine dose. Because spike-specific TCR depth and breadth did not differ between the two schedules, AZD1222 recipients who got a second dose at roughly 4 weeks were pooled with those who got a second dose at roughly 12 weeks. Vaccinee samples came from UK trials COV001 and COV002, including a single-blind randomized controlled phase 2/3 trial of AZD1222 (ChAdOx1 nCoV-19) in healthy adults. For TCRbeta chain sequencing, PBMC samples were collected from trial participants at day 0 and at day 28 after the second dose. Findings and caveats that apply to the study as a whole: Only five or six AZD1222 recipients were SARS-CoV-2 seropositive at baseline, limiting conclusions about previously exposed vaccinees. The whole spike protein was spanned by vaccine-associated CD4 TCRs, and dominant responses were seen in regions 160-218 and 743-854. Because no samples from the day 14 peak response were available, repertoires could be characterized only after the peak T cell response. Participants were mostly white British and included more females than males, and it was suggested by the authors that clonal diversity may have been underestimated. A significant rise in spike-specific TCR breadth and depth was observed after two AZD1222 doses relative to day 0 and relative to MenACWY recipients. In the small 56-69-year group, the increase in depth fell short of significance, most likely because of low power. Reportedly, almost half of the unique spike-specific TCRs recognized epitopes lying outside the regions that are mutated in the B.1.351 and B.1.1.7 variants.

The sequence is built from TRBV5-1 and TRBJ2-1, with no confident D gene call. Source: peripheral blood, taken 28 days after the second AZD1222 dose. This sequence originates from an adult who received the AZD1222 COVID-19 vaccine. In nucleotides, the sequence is TGCGCCAGCAGCGCCCGGCAAGAATCCTACAATGAGCAGTTCTTC. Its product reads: CASSARQESYNEQFF.